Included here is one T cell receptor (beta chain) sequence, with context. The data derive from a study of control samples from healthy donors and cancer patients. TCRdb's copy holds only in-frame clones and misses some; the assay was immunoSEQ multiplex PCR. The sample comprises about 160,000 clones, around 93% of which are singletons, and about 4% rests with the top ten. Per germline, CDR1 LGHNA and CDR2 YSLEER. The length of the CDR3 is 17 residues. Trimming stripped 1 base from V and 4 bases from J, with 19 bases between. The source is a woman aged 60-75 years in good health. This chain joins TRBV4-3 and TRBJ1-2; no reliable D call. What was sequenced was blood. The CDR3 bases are TGCGCCAGCAGCCAAGGTGTTCGGACGGCAAACTCCTATGGCTACACCTTC. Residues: CASSQGVRTANSYGYTF.